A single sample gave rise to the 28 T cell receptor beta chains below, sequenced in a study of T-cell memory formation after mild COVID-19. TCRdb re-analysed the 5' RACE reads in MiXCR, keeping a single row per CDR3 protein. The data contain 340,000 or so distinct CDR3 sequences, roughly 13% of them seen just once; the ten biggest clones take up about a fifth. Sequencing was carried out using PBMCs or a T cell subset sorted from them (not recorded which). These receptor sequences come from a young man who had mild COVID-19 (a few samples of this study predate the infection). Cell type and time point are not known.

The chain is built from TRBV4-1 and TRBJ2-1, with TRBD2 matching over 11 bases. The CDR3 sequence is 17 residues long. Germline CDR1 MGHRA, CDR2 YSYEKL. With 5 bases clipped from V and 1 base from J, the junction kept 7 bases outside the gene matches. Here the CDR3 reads CASSARLAGPSYNEQFF. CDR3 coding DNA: TGCGCCAGCAGCGCTCGACTAGCGGGGCCGTCCTACAATGAGCAGTTCTTC.

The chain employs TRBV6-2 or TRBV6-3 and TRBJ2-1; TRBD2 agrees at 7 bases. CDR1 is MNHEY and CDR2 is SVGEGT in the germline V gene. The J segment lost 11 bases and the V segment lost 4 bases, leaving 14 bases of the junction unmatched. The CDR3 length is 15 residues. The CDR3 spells CASSSTNVPGGKQFF. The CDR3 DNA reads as TGTGCCAGCAGTTCCACGAATGTTCCGGGGGGTAAGCAGTTCTTC.

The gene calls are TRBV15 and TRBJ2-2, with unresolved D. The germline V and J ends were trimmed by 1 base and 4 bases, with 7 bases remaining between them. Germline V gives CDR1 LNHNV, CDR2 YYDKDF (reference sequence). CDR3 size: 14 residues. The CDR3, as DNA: TGTGCCACCAGCAGAGGGAAGGTCACCGGGGAGCTGTTTTTT. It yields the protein CATSRGKVTGELFF.

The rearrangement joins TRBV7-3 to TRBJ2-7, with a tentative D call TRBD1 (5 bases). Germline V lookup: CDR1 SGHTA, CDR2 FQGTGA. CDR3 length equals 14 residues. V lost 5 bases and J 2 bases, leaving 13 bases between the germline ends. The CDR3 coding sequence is TGTGCCAGCAGCCCTGGGGCAAATACCTACGAGCAGTACTTC. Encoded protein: CASSPGANTYEQYF.

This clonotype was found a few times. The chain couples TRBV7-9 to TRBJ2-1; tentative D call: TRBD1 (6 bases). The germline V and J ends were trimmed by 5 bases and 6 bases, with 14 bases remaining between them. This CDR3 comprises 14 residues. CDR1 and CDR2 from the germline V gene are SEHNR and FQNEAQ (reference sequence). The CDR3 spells CASSRNRVGNEQFF. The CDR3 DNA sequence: TGTGCCAGCAGCCGGAACAGGGTGGGCAATGAGCAGTTCTTC.

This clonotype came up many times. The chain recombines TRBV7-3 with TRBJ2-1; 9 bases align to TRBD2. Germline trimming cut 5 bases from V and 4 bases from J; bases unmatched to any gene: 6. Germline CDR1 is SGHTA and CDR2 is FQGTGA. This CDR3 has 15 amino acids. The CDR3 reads CASSALAGAYNEQFF. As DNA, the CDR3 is TGTGCCAGCAGCGCGTTAGCGGGGGCTTACAATGAGCAGTTCTTC.

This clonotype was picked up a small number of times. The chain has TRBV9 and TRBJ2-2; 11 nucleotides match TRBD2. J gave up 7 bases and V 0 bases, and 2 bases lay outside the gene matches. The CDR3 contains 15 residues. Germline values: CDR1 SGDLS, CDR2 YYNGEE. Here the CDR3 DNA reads TGTGCCAGCAGCGTAGCTAGCGGGAGGTTCGGGGAGCTGTTTTTT. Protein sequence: CASSVASGRFGELFF.

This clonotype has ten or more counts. The CDR3 here is CASSQAGWSNQPQHF. DNA of the CDR3: TGCGCCAGCAGCCAAGCAGGATGGAGCAATCAGCCCCAGCATTTT. The chain links TRBV4-1 to TRBJ1-5; D unclear. V was shortened by 1 base and J by 1 base, with 8 bases between the two germline ends. CDR1 and CDR2 (germline): MGHRA, YSYEKL. The CDR3 consists of 15 residues.

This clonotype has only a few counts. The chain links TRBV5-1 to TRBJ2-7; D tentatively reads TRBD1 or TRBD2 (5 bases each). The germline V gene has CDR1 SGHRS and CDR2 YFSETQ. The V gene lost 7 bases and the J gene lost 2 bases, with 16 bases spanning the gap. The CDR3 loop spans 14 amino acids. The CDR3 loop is CASSPNEGPYEQYV. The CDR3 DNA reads TGCGCCAGCTCCCCCAACGAGGGACCCTACGAGCAGTACGTC.

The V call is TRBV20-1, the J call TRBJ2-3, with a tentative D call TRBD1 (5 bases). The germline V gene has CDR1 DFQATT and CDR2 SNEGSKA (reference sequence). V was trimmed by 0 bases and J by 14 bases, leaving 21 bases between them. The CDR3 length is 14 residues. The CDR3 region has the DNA TGCAGTGCTAGAGAGGGTAGTTGGGGCCAGCAGCCGTATTTT. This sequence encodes CSAREGSWGQQPYF.

The CDR3 nucleotides read TGTGCCAGCTCACCACAGGACAGCTCCTACGAGCAGTACTTC. It yields the protein CASSPQDSSYEQYF. V and J are TRBV18 and TRBJ2-7, with a weak D call TRBD1 (6 bases). Trimming left V 1 base short and J 0 bases short, with 7 bases between. CDR1 KGHSH and CDR2 LQKENI come from the germline V gene. The CDR3 sequence is 14 residues long.

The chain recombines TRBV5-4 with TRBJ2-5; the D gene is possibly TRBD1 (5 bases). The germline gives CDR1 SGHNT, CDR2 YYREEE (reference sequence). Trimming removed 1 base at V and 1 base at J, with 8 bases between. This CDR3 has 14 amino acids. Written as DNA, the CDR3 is TGTGCCAGCAGCTTGCAGGACACCCAAGAGACCCAGTACTTC. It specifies CASSLQDTQETQYF.

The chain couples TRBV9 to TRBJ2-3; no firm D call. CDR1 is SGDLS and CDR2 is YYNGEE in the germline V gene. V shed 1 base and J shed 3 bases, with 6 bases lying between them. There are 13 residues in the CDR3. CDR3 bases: TGTGCCAGCAGCGTAATACAGACAGATACGCAGTATTTT. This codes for CASSVIQTDTQYF.

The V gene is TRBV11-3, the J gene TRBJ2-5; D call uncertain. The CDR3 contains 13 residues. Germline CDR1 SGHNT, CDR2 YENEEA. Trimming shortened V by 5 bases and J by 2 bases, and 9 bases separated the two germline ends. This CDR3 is CASSLSVQETQYF. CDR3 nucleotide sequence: TGTGCCAGCAGCCTCAGCGTACAAGAGACCCAGTACTTC.

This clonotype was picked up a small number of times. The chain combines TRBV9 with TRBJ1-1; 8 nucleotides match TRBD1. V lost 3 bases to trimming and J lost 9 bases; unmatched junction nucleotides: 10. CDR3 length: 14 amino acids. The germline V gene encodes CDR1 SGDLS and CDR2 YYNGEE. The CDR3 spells CASSARQGSVKAFF. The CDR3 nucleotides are TGTGCCAGCAGCGCCCGACAGGGGTCGGTGAAAGCTTTCTTT.

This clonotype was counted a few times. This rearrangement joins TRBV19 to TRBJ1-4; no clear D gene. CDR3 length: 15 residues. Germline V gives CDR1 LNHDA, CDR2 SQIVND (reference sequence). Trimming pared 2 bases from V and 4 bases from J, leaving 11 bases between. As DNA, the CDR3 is TGTGCCAGTAGTATATCAACGGTGGTTAATGAAAAACTGTTTTTT. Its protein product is CASSISTVVNEKLFF.

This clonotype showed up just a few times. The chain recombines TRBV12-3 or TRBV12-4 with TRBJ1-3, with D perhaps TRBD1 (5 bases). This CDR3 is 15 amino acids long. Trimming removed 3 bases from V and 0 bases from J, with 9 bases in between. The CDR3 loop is CASSFGGSSGNTIYF. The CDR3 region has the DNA TGTGCCAGCAGTTTCGGGGGGTCCTCTGGAAACACCATATATTTT.

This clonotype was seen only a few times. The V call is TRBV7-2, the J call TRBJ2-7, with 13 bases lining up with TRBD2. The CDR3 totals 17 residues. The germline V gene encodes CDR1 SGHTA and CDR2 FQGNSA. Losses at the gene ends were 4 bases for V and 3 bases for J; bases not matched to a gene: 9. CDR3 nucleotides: TGTGCCAGCAGCTCCGGACTAGCGGGGGCCGCTTTCTACGAGCAGTACTTC. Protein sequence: CASSSGLAGAAFYEQYF.

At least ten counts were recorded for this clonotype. In nucleotides, the CDR3 is TGTGCCAGCAGCTTAGGTCAGGGGGGGAACACTGAAGCTTTCTTT. Its protein product is CASSLGQGGNTEAFF. The chain recombines TRBV7-9 with TRBJ1-1, with TRBD1 matching 7 bases. In germline, CDR1 is SEHNR, CDR2 FQNEAQ (reference sequence). V shed 1 base and J 1 base; nucleotides not matched to a gene: 3. This CDR3 region has 15 residues.

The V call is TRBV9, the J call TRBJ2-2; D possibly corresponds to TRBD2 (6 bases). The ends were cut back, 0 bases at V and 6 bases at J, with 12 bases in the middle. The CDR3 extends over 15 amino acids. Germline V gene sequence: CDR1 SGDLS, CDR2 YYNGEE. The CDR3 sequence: CASSVAGSGPGELFF. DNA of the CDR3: TGTGCCAGCAGCGTAGCAGGGAGCGGGCCCGGGGAGCTGTTTTTT.

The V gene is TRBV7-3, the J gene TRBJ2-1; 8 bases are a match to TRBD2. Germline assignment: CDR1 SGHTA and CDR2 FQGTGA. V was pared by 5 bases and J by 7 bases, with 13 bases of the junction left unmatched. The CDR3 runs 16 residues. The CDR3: CASSPLSGAGDNEQFF. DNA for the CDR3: TGTGCCAGCAGCCCCCTTAGCGGGGCGGGTGATAATGAGCAGTTCTTC.

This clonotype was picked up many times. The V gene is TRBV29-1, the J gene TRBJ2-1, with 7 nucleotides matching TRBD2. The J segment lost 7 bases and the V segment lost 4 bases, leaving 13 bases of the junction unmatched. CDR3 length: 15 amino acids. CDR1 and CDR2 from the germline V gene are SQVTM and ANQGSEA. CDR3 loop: CSVVNRAGVLNEQFF. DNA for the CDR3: TGCAGCGTTGTAAATCGGGCGGGGGTCTTAAATGAGCAGTTCTTC.

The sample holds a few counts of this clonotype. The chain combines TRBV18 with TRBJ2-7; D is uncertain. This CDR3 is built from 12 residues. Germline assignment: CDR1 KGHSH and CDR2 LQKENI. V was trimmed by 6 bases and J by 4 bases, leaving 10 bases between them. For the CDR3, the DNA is TGTGCCAGCTCTTCTCTGGGGTACGAGCAGTACGTC. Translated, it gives CASSSLGYEQYV.

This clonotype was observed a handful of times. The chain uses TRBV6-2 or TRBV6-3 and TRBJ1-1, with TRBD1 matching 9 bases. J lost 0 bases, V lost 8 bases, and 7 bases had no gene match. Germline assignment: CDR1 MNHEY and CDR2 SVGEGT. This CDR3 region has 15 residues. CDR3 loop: CASRRDREMNTEAFF. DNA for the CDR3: TGTGCCAGCCGAAGGGACAGGGAAATGAACACTGAAGCTTTCTTT.

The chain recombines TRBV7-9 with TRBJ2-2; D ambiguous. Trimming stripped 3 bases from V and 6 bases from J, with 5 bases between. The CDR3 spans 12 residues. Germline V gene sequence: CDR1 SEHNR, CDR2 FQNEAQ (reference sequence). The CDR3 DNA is TGTGCCAGCAGCTTCTTTCCCGGGGAGCTGTTTTTT. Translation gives CASSFFPGELFF. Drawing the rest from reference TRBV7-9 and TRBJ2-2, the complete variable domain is DTGVSQNPRHKITKRGQNVTFRCDPISEHNRLYWYRQTLGQGPEFLTYFQNEAQLEKSRLLSDRFSAERPKGSFSTLEIQRTEQGDSAMYLCASSFFPGELFFGEGSRLTVL.

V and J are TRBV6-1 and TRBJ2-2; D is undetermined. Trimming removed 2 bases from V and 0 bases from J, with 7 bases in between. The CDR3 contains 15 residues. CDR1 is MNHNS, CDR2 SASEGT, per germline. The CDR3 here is CASSESPANTGELFF. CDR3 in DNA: TGTGCCAGCAGTGAAAGTCCCGCGAACACCGGGGAGCTGTTTTTT.

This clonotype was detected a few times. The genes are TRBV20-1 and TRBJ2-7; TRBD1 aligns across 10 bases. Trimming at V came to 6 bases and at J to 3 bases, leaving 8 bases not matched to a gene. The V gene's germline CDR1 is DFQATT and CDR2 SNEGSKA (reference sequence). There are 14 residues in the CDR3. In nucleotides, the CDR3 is TGCAGTGCATCCCGACAGGGGGCTGGCTACGAGCAGTACTTC. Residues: CSASRQGAGYEQYF.

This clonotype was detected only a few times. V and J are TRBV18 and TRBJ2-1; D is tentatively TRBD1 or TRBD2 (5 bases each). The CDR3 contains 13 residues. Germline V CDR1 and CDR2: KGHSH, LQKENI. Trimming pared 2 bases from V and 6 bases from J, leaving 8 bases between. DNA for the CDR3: TGTGCCAGCTCACCAATCGGGGCCAATGAGCAGTTCTTC. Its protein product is CASSPIGANEQFF.